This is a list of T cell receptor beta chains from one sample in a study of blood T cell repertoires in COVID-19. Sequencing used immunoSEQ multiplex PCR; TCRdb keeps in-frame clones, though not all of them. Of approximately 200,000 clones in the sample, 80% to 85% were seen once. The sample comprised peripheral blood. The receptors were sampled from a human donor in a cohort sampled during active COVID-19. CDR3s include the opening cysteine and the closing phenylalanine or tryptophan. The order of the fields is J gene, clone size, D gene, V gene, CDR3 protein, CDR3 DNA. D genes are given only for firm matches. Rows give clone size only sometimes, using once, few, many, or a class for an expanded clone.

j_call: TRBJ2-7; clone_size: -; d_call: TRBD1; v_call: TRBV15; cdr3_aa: CATSRDRGTFYEQYF; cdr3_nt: TGTGCCACCAGCAGAGACAGGGGGACCTTCTACGAGCAGTACTTC
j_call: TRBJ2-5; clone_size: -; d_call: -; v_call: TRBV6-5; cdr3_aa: CASSTLGDTQETQYF; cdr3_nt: TGTGCCAGCAGTACCTTGGGGGACACCCAAGAGACCCAGTACTTC
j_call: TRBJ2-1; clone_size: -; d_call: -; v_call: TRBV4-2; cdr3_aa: CASRALHNEQFF; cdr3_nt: TGTGCCAGCAGGGCCCTTCACAATGAGCAGTTCTTC
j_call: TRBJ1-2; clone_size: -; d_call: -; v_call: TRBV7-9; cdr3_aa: CASSSREGGLNYGYTF; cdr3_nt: TGTGCCAGCAGCTCCCGGGAGGGGGGGCTGAACTATGGCTACACCTTC
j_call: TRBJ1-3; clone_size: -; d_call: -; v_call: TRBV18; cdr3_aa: CASSPRTVQEASGNTIYF; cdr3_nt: TGTGCCAGCTCACCCCGGACAGTTCAAGAGGCCTCTGGAAACACCATATATTTT
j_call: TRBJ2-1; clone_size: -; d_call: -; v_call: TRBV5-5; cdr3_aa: CASSPSAFADEQFF; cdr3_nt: TGTGCCAGCAGCCCCAGCGCCTTCGCGGATGAGCAGTTCTTC
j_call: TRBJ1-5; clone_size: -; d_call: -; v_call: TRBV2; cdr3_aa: CASRDQGLSNQPQHF; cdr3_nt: TGTGCCAGCAGAGATCAGGGCCTCAGCAATCAGCCCCAGCATTTT
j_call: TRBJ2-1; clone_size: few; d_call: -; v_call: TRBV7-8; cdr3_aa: CASSPGHYNEQFF; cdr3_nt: TGTGCCAGCAGCCCCGGACATTACAATGAGCAGTTCTTC
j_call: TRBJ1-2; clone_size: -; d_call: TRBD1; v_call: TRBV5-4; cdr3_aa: CASSLDRAGGYTF; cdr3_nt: TGTGCCAGCAGCCTCGACAGGGCGGGAGGCTACACCTTC
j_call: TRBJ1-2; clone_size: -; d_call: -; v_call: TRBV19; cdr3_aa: CASSRAGAFGYTF; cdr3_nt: TGTGCCAGTAGCCGGGCAGGGGCATTTGGCTACACCTTC
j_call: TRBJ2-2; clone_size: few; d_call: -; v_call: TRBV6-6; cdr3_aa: CASSSRFTGELFF; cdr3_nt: TGTGCCAGCAGTTCCCGGTTCACCGGGGAGCTGTTTTTT
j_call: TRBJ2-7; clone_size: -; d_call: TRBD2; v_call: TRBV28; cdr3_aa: CASSSTSGRAYEQYF; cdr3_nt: TGTGCCAGCAGTTCAACTAGCGGGAGAGCCTACGAGCAGTACTTC
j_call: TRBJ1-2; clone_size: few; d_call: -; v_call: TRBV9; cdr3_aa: CASSAGEARGYTF; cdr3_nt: TGTGCCAGCAGCGCCGGGGAAGCGCGCGGCTACACCTTC
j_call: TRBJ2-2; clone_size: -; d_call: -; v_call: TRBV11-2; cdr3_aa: CASSPPGANTGELFF; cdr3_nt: TGTGCCAGCAGCCCGCCCGGAGCGAACACCGGGGAGCTGTTTTTT
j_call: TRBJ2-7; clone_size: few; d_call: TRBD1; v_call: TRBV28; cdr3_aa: CASNPWSGGTYEQYF; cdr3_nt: TGTGCCAGCAACCCCTGGTCAGGGGGCACCTACGAGCAGTACTTC
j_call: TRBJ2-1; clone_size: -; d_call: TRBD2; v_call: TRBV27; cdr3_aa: CASSFQRERYNEQFF; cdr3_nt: TGTGCCAGCAGTTTCCAGCGGGAGAGGTACAATGAGCAGTTCTTC
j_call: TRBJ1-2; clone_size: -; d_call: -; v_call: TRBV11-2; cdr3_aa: CASSFGGGYGYTF; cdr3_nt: TGTGCCAGCAGCTTCGGGGGTGGCTATGGCTACACCTTC
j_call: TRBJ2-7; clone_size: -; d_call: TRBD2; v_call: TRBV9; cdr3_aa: CASSAAGGASYEQYF; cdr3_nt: TGTGCCAGCAGCGCAGCGGGAGGGGCCTCCTACGAGCAGTACTTC
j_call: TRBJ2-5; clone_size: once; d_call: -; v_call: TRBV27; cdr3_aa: CASSYLGLQETQYF; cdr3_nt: TGTGCCAGCAGTTATCTCGGACTGCAAGAGACCCAGTACTTC
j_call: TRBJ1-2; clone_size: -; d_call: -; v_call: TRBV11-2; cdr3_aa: CASSLDEAAGYTF; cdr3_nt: TGTGCCAGCAGCTTAGATGAAGCCGCTGGCTACACCTTC
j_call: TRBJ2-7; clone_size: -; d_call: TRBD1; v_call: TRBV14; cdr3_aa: CASSQGYGTGVRNEQYF; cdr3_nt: TGTGCCAGCAGCCAAGGATACGGGACAGGGGTACGGAACGAGCAGTACTTC
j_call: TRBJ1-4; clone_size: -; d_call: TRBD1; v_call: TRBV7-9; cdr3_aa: CASAGGVKYEKLFF; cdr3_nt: TGTGCCAGCGCAGGGGGAGTTAAGTATGAAAAACTGTTTTTT
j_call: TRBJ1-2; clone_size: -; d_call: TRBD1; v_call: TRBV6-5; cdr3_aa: CASKKGQGANYGYTF; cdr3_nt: TGTGCCAGCAAAAAGGGACAGGGGGCTAATTATGGCTACACCTTC
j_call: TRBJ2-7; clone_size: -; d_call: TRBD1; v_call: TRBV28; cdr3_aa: CASSSGQGYEQYF; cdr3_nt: TGTGCCAGCAGTTCGGGACAGGGCTACGAGCAGTACTTC
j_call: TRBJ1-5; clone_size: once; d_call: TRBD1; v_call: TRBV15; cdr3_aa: CATSKDRGHSNQPQHF; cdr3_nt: TGTGCCACCAGCAAAGACAGGGGGCATAGCAATCAGCCCCAGCATTTT
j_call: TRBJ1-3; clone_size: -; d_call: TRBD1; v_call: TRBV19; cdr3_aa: CASSGTGVENTIYF; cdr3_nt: TGTGCCAGTAGCGGCACAGGGGTCGAAAACACCATATATTTT
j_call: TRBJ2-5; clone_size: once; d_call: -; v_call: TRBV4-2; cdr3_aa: CASSQGGGDFETQYF; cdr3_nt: TGTGCCAGCAGCCAAGGAGGGGGGGATTTTGAGACCCAGTACTTC
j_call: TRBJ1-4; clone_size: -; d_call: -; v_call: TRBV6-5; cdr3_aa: CAASREKLFF; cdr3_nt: TGTGCCGCGAGCCGTGAAAAACTGTTTTTT
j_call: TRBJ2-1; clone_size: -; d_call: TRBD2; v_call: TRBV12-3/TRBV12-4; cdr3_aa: CASRDGGRNEQFF; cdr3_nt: TGTGCCAGCAGGGACGGGGGGAGGAATGAGCAGTTCTTC
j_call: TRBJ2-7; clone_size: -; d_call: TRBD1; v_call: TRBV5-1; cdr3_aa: CASSLRVGTGRYEQYF; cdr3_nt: TGCGCCAGCAGCTTGAGGGTCGGGACAGGTCGGTACGAGCAGTACTTC
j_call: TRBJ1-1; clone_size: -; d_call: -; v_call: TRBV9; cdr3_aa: CASSRGDTEAFF; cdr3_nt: TGTGCCAGCAGCCGGGGGGACACTGAAGCTTTCTTT
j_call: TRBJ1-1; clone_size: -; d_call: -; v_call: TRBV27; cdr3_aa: CASSLPRQSNTEAFF; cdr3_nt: TGTGCCAGCAGTTTGCCGCGGCAGTCAAACACTGAAGCTTTCTTT
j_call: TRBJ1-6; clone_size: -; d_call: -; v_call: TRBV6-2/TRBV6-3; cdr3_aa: CASSYSKTGSYNSPLHF; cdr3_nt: TGTGCCAGCAGTTACTCGAAAACAGGCTCCTATAATTCACCCCTCCACTTT
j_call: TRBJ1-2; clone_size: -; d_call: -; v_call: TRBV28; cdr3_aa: CASRGNQGQTANYGYTF; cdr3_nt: TGTGCCAGCAGGGGCAATCAGGGCCAAACCGCTAACTATGGCTACACCTTC
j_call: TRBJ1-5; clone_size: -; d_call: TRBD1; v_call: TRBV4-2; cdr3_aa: CASSQEGTGDQPQHF; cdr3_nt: TGTGCCAGCAGCCAAGAAGGGACAGGGGATCAGCCCCAGCATTTT
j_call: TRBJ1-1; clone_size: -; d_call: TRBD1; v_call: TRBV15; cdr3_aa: CATSRVGQGQNTEAFF; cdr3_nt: TGTGCCACCAGCAGAGTGGGACAGGGCCAGAACACTGAAGCTTTCTTT
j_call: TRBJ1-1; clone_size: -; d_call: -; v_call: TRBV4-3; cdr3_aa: CASSQVYAGHLNTEAFF; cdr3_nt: TGCGCCAGCAGCCAAGTTTATGCAGGACACCTGAACACTGAAGCTTTCTTT
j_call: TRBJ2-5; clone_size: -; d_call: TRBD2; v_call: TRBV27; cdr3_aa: CAILTSGKGETQYF; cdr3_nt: TGTGCCATTTTAACTAGCGGAAAAGGTGAGACCCAGTACTTC
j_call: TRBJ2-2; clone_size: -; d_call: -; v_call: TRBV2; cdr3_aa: CASRFRAVNTGELFF; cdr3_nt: TGTGCCAGCAGGTTCAGGGCGGTGAACACCGGGGAGCTGTTTTTT
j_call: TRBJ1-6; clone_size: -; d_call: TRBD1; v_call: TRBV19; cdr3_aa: CASSTAGTANNSPLHF; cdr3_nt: TGTGCCAGTAGTACGGCCGGGACAGCAAATAATTCACCCCTCCACTTT
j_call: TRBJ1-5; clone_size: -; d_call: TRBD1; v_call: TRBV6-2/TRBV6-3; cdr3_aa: CASSYQGGPNQPQHF; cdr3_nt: TGTGCCAGCAGTTACCAGGGGGGACCGAATCAGCCCCAGCATTTT
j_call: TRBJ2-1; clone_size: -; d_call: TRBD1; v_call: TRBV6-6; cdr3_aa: CASRQGARRVNEQFF; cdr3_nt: TGTGCCAGCAGACAGGGGGCGCGGAGGGTCAATGAGCAGTTCTTC
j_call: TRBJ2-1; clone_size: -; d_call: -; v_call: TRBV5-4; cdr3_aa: CASSLDKASYNEQFF; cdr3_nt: TGTGCCAGCAGCTTAGACAAGGCATCCTACAATGAGCAGTTCTTC
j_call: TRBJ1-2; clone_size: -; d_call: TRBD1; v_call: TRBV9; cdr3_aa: CASSVGPRTGNYGYTF; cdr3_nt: TGTGCCAGCAGCGTAGGACCGAGGACAGGCAACTATGGCTACACCTTC
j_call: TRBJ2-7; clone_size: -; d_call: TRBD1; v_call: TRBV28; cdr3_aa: CASSSGGASGYEQYF; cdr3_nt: TGTGCCAGCAGTTCAGGGGGCGCTTCCGGTTACGAGCAGTACTTC